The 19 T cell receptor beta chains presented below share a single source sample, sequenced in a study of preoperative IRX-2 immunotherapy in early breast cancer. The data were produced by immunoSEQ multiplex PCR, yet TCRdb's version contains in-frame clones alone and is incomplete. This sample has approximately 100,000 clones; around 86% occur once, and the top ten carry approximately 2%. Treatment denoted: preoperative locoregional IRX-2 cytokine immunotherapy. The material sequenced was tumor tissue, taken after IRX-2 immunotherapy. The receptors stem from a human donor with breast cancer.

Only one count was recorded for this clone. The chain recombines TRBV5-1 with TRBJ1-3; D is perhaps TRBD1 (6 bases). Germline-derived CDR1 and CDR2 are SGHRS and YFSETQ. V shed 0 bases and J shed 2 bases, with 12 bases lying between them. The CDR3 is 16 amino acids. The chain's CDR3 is CASSLESTGTGNTIYF. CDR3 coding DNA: TGCGCCAGCAGCTTGGAGTCGACAGGAACTGGAAACACCATATATTTT. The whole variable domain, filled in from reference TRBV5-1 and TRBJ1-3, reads KAGVTQTPRYLIKTRGQQVTLSCSPISGHRSVSWYQQTPGQGLQFLFEYFSETQRNKGNFPGRFSGRQFSNSRSEMNVSTLELGDSALYLCASSLESTGTGNTIYFGEGSWLTVV.

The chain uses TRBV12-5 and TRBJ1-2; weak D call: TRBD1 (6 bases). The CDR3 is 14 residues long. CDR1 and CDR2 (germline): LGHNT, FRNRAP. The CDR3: CASALGWGANGYTF. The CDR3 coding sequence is TGTGCCAGCGCTCTAGGTTGGGGGGCAAATGGCTACACCTTC.

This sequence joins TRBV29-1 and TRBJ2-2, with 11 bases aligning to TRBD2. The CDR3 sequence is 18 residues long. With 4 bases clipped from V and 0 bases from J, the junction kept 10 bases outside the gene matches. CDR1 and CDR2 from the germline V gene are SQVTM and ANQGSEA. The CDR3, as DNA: TGCAGCGTTGTGTTAGCGGGAGGGTCCCACACGAACACCGGGGAGCTGTTTTTT. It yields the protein CSVVLAGGSHTNTGELFF.

CDR3 protein: CASRPSGTARLRGYTF. The CDR3 DNA follows: TGCGCCAGCAGACCGTCCGGGACAGCTCGGTTAAGGGGCTACACCTTC. The chain links TRBV5-1 to TRBJ1-2, with 7 bases that match TRBD1. The V and J ends lost 5 bases and 8 bases, in that order; junction bases with no gene match: 18. The CDR3 runs to 16 residues. The germline CDR1 and CDR2 sequences are SGHRS and YFSETQ.

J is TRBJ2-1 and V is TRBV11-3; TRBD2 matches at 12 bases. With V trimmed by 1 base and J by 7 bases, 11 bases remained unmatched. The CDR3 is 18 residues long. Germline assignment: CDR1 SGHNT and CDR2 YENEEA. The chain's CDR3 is CASSLGHRLAGVSNEQFF. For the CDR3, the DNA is TGTGCCAGCAGCTTAGGACACCGACTAGCGGGAGTATCAAATGAGCAGTTCTTC.

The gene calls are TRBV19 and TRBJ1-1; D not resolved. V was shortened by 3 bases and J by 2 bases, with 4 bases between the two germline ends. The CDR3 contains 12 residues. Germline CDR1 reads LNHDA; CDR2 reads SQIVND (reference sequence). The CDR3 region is CASSMGNTEAFF. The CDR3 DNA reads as TGTGCCAGTAGTATGGGCAACACTGAAGCTTTCTTT.

The CDR3 region is CASSYRGPSGGYTF. CDR3 nucleotides: TGTGCCAGCAGTTACAGGGGACCTTCGGGAGGCTACACCTTC. This chain connects TRBV6-8 to TRBJ1-2, with D possibly TRBD1 on 5 matching bases. Deletions cut 2 bases from V and 8 bases from J, with 15 bases between. The CDR3 spans 14 residues. Germline V gene lookup returns CDR1 MNHGY and CDR2 SAAAGT.

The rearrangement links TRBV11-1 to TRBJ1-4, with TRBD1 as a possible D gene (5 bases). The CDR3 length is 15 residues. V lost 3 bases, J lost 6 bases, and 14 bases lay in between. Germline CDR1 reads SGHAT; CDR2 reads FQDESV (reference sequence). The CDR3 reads CASSLSGRADEKLFF. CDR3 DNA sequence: TGTGCCAGCAGCTTGTCAGGGAGGGCGGATGAAAAACTGTTTTTT.

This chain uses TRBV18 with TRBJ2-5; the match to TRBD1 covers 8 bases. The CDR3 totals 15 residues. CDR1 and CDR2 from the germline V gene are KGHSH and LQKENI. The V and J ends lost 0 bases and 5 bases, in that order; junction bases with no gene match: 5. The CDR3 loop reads CASSPPSGGSETQYF. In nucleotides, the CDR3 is TGTGCCAGCTCACCACCTTCAGGGGGCTCGGAGACCCAGTACTTC.

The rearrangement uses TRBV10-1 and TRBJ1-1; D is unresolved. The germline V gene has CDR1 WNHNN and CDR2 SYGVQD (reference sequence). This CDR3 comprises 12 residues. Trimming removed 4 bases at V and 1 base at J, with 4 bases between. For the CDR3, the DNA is TGCGCCAGCAGTGGAGCGAACACTGAAGCTTTCTTT. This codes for CASSGANTEAFF.

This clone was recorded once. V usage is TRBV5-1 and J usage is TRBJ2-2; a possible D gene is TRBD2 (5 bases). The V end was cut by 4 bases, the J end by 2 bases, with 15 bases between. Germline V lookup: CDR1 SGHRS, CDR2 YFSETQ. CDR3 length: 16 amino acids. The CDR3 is CASSPRDRDNTGELFF. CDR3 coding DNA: TGCGCCAGCAGCCCTCGTGACCGGGATAACACCGGGGAGCTGTTTTTT.

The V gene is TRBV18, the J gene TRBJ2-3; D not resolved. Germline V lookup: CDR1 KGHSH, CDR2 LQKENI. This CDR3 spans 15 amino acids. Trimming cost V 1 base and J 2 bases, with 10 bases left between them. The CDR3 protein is CASSPRNRFTDTQYF. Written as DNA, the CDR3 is TGTGCCAGCTCACCACGGAACAGATTCACAGATACGCAGTATTTT.

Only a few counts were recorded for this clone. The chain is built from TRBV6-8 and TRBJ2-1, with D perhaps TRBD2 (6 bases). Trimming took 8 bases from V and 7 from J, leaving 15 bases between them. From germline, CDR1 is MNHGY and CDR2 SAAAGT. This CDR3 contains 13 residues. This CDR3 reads CASRGSLGNEQFF. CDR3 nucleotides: TGTGCCAGCCGGGGGTCTTTGGGTAATGAGCAGTTCTTC.

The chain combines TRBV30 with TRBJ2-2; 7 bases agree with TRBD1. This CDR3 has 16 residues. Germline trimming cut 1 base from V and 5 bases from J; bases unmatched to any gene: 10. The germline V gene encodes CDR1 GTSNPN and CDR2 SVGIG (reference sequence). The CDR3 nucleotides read TGTGCCTGGAGTGGCGGCACGGGACAGCTAACCGGGGAGCTGTTTTTT. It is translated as CAWSGGTGQLTGELFF.

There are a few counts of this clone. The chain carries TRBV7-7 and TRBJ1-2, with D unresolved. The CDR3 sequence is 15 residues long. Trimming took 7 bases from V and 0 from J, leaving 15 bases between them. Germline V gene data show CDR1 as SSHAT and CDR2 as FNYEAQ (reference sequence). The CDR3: CASTGYSASNYGYTF. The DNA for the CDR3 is TGTGCCAGCACCGGTTACTCAGCCTCTAACTATGGCTACACCTTC. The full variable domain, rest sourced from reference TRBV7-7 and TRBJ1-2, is GAGVSQSPRYKVTKRGQDVTLRCDPISSHATLYWYQQALGQGPEFLTYFNYEAQPDKSGLPSDRFSAERPEGSISTLTIQRTEQRDSAMYRCASTGYSASNYGYTFGSGTRLTVV.

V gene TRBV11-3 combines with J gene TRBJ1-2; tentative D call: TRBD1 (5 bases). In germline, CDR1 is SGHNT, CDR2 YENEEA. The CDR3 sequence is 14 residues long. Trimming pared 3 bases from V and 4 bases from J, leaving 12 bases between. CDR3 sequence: CASSLVGDGYGYTF. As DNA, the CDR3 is TGTGCCAGCAGCTTGGTAGGGGACGGCTATGGCTACACCTTC.

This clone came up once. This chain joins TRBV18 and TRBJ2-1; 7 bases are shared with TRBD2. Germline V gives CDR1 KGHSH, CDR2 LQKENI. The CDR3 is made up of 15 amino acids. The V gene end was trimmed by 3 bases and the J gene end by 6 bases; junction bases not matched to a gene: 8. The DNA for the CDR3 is TGTGCCAGCTCACCCCGACTAGCCGATCTCAATGAGCAGTTCTTC. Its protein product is CASSPRLADLNEQFF.

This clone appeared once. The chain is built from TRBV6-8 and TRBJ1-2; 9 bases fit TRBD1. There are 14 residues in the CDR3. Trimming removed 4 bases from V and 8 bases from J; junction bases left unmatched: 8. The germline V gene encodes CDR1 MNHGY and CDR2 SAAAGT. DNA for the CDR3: TGTGCCAGCAGTTCACAGGGGGCGGGTTGGGGCTACACCTTC. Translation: CASSSQGAGWGYTF.

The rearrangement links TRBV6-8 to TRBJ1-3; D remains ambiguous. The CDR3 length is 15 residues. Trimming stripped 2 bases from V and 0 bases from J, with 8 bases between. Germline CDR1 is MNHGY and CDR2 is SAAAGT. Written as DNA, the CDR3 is TGTGCCAGCAGTTACGTCACAGTCTCTGGAAACACCATATATTTT. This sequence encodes CASSYVTVSGNTIYF.